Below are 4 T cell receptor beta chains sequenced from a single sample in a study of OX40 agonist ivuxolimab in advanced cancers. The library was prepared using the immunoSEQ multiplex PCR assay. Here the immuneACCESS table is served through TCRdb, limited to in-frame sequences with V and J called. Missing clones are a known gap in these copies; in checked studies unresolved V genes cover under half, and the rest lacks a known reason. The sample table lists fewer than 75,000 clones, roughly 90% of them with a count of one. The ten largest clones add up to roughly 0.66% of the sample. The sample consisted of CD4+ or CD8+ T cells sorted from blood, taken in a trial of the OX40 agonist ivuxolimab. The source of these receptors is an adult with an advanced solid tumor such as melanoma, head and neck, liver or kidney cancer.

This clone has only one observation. This chain's CDR3 is CASSLHSGPPGYEQYF. Here the CDR3 DNA reads TGCGCCAGCAGCCTTCATTCCGGGCCCCCGGGCTACGAGCAGTACTTC. The V gene is TRBV5-1, the J gene TRBJ2-7, with D uncertain. Per germline, CDR1 SGHRS and CDR2 YFSETQ. The length of the CDR3 is 16 residues. Trimming removed 4 bases at V and 3 bases at J, with 20 bases between.

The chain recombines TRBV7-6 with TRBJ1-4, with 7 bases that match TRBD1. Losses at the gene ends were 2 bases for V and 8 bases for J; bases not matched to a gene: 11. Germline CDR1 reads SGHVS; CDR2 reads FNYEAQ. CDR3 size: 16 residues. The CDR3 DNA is TGTGCCAGCAGCTTAAACCAAGGACAGGTTGGCGAAAAACTGTTTTTT. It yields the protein CASSLNQGQVGEKLFF.

The CDR3 is CASTPLGYGYTF. CDR3 DNA: TGTGCCAGCACTCCCCTGGGGTATGGCTACACCTTC. This chain links TRBV2 with TRBJ1-2; D ambiguous. The CDR3 has 12 residues. Germline-derived CDR1 and CDR2 are SNHLY and FYNNEI. Trimming pared 7 bases from V and 5 bases from J, leaving 11 bases between.

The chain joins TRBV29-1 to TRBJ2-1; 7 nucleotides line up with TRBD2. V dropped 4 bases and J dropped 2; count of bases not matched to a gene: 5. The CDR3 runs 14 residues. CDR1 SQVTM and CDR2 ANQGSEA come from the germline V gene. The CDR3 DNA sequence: TGCAGCGTTGTGAGACTAGCAGCCTACAATGAGCAGTTCTTC. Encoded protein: CSVVRLAAYNEQFF.